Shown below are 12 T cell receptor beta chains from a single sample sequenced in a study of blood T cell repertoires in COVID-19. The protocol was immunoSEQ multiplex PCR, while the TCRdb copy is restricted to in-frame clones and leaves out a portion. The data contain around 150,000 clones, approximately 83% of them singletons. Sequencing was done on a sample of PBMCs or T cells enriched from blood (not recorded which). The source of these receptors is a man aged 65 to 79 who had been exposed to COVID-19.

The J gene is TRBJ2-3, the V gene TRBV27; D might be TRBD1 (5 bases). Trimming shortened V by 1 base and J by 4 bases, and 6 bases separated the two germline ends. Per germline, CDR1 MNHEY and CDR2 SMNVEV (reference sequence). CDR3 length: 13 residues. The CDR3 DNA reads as TGTGCCAGCAGTTTATTGGGGCCAGATACGCAGTATTTT. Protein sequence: CASSLLGPDTQYF.

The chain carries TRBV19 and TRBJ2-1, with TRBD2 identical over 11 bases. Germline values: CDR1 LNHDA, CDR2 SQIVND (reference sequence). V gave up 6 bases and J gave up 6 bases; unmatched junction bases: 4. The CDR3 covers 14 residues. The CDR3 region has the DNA TGTGCCAGTAGATTAGCGGGGGGGCCCAATGAGCAGTTCTTC. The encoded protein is CASRLAGGPNEQFF.

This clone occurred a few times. The chain's CDR3 is CSVGQGPNTEAFF. Here the CDR3 DNA reads TGCAGCGTTGGACAGGGGCCGAACACTGAAGCTTTCTTT. The chain couples TRBV29-1 to TRBJ1-1; 8 bases map to TRBD1. CDR3 length: 13 amino acids. Germline CDR1 SQVTM, CDR2 ANQGSEA. J was trimmed by 1 base and V by 4 bases; bases with no gene match: 2.

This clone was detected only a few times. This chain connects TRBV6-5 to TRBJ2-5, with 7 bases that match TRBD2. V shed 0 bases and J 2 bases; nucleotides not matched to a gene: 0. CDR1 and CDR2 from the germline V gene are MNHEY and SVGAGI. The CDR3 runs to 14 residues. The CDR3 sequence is CASSYSRGQETQYF. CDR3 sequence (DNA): TGTGCCAGCAGTTACTCGCGGGGGCAAGAGACCCAGTACTTC.

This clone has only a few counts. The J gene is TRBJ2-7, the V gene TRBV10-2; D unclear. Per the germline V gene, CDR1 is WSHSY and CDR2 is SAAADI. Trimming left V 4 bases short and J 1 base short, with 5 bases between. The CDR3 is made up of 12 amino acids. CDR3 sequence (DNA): TGCGCCAGCAGTGCGGAGTCCTACGAGCAGTACTTC. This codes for CASSAESYEQYF.

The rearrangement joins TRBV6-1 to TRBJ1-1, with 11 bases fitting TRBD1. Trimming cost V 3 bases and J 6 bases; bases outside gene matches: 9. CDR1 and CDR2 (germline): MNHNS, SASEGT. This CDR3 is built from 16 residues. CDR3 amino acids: CASSDTMDRGRPEAFF. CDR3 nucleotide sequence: TGTGCCAGCAGTGATACCATGGACAGGGGGCGGCCTGAAGCTTTCTTT.

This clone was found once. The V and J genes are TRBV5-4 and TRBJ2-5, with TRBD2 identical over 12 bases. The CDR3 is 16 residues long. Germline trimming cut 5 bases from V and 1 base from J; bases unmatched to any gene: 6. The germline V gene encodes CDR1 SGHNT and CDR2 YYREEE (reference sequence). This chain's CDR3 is CASSSLAGGTQETQYF. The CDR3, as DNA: TGTGCCAGCAGTTCACTAGCGGGGGGCACCCAAGAGACCCAGTACTTC.

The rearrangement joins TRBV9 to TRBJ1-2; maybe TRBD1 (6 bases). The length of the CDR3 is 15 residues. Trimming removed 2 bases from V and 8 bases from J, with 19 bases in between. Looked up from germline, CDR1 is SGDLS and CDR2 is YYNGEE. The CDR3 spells CASSVTPRGLEGYTF. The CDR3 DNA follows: TGTGCCAGCAGCGTGACACCCAGGGGTTTGGAAGGCTACACCTTC. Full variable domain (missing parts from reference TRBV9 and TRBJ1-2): DSGVTQTPKHLITATGQRVTLRCSPRSGDLSVYWYQQSLDQGLQFLIQYYNGEERAKGNILERFSAQQFPDLHSELNLSSLELGDSALYFCASSVTPRGLEGYTFGSGTRLTVV.

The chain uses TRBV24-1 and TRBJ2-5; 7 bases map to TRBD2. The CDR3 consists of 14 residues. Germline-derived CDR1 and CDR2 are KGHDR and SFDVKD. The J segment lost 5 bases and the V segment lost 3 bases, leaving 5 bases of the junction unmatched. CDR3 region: CATSDAAGVETQYF. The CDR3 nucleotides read TGTGCCACCAGTGATGCGGCGGGAGTTGAGACCCAGTACTTC.

The CDR3 here is CASSPDRDTDTQYF. In DNA, the CDR3 is TGTGCCAGCAGTCCCGACAGGGACACAGATACGCAGTATTTT. The chain carries TRBV7-9 and TRBJ2-3; 7 nucleotides agree with TRBD1. Trimming took 6 bases from V and 2 from J; bases not matched to a gene: 5. The CDR3 is 14 residues long. Germline CDR1 is SEHNR and CDR2 is FQNEAQ (reference sequence).

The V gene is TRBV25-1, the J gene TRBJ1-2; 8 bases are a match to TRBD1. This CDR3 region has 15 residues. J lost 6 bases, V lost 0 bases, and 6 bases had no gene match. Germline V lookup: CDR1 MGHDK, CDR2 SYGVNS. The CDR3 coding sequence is TGTGCCAGCAGTGAATACTCAAGACAGGGGAATGGCTACACCTTC. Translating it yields CASSEYSRQGNGYTF.

The CDR3 loop is CASSRPGTGVAFF. The CDR3 nucleotides are TGTGCCAGCAGCCGCCCCGGGACAGGGGTGGCTTTCTTT. This chain connects TRBV14 to TRBJ1-1; TRBD1 matches 10 bases. The CDR3 runs to 13 residues. The J segment lost 11 bases and the V segment lost 4 bases, leaving 7 bases of the junction unmatched. The germline V gene has CDR1 SGHDN and CDR2 FVKESK.